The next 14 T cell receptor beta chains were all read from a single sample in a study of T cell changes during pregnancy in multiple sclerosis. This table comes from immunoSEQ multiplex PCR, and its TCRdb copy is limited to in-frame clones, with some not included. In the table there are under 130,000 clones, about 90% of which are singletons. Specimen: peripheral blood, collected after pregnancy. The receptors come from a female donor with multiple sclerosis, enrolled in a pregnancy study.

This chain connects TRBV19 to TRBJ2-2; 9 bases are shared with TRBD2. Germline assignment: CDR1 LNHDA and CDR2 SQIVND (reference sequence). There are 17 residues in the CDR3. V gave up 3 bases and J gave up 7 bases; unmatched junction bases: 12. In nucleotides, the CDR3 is TGTGCCAGTAGTATGAAAATAGCGGGAGCATTCGGCGGGGAGCTGTTTTTT. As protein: CASSMKIAGAFGGELFF.

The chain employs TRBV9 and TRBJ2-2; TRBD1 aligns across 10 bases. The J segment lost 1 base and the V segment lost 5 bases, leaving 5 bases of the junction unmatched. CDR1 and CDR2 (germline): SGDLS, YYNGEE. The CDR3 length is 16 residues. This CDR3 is CASRGGQGKNTGELFF. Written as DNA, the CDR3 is TGTGCCAGCAGGGGGGGACAGGGGAAGAACACCGGGGAGCTGTTTTTT.

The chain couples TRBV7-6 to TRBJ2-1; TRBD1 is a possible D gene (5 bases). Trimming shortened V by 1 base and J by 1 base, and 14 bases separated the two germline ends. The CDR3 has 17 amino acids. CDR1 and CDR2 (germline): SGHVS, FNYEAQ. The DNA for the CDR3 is TGTGCCAGCAGCTTAGAGACCACAGGTGTTTCCTACAATGAGCAGTTCTTC. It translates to CASSLETTGVSYNEQFF. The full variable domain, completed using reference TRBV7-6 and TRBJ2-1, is GAGVSQSPRYKVTKRGQDVALRCDPISGHVSLYWYRQALGQGPEFLTYFNYEAQQDKSGLPNDRFSAERPEGSISTLTIQRTEQRDSAMYRCASSLETTGVSYNEQFFGPGTRLTVL.

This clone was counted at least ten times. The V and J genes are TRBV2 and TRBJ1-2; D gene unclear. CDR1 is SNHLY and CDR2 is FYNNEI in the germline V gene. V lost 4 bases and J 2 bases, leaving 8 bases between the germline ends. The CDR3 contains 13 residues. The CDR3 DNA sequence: TGTGCCAGCAGTGTGAACAACAACTATGGCTACACCTTC. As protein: CASSVNNNYGYTF.

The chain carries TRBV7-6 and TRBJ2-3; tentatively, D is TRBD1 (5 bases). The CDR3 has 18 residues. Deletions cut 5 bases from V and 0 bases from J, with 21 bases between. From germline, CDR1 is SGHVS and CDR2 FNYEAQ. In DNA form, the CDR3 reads TGTGCCAGCAGCATCGAGATTTTCGGACAAACTAGCACAGATACGCAGTATTTT. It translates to CASSIEIFGQTSTDTQYF.

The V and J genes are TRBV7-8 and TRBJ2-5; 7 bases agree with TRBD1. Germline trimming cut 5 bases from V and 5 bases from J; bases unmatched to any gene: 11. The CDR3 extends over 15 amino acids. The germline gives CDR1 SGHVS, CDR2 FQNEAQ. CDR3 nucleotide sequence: TGTGCCAGCAGCAGAGGACAGGTGGCGGGCGAGACCCAGTACTTC. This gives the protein CASSRGQVAGETQYF.

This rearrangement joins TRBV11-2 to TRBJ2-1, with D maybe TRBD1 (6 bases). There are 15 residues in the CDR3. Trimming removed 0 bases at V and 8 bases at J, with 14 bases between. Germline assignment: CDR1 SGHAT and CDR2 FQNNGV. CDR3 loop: CASSLDARGFDEQFF. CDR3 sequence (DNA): TGTGCCAGCAGCTTAGATGCGAGGGGGTTTGATGAGCAGTTCTTC.

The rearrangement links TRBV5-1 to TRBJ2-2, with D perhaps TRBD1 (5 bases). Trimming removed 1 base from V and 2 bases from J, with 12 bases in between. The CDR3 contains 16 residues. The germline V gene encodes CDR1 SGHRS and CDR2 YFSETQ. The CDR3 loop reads CASSLLGAVNTGELFF. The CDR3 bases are TGCGCCAGCAGCTTGTTAGGGGCAGTTAACACCGGGGAGCTGTTTTTT.

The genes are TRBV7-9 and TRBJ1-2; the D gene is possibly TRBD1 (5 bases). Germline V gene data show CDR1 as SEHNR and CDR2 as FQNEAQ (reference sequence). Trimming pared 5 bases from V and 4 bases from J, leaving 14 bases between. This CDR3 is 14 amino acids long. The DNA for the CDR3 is TGTGCCAGCAGCCCCAGGGATGCTGGCTATGGCTACACCTTC. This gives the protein CASSPRDAGYGYTF.

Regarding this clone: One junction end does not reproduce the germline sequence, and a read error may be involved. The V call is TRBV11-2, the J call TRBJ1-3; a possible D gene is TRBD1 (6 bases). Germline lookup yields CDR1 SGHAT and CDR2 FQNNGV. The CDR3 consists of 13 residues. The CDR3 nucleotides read TGTGCCAGCAGTTTAGACAGGGGAAACACCATATATTTT. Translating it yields CASSLDRGNTIYF.

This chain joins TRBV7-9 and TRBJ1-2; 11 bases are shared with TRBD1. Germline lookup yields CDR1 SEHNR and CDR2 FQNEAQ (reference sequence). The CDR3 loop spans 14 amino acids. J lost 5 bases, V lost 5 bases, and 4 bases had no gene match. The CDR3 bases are TGTGCCAGCAGCGTTGGACAGGGGGCGTATGGCTACACCTTC. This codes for CASSVGQGAYGYTF.

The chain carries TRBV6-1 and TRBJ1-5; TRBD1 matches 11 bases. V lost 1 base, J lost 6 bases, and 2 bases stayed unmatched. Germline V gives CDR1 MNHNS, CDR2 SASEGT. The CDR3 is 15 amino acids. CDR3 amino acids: CASSEGTGGRQPQHF. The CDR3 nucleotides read TGTGCCAGCAGTGAAGGGACAGGGGGCCGTCAGCCCCAGCATTTT.

CDR3 in DNA: TGTGCCAGCAGTACCCACAGACAGGGAGGCGAAGCTTTCTTT. It codes for CASSTHRQGGEAFF. The rearrangement uses TRBV27 and TRBJ1-1; 7 bases are a match to TRBD1. V shed 5 bases, J shed 8 bases, and the junction held 11 bases outside the gene matches. The length of the CDR3 is 14 residues. Germline lookup yields CDR1 MNHEY and CDR2 SMNVEV (reference sequence).

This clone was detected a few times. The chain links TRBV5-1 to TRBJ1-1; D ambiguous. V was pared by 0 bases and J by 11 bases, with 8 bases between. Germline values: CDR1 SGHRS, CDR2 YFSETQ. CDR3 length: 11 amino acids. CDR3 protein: CASSLAGRAFF. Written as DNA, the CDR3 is TGCGCCAGCAGCTTGGCCGGGAGGGCTTTCTTT.